These 28 T cell receptor beta chains were all obtained from the same sample, sequenced in a study of post-analysis software for immune sequencing data. These receptors lack a known antigen. General study results and limits: Roughly 5 TRBV segments were significantly more frequent in patients than in controls. TRBV5-6, TRBV5-1 and TRBV20-1 were among these segments.

Unique molecular identifiers were present in the TCR beta cDNA libraries. MiXCR was run by TCRdb on the PCR reads, yielding one entry per CDR3 protein. The repertoire has around 770,000 distinct CDR3 sequences, approximately 44% of them found once; the top ten carry approximately 4.4%. Sequenced input: blood. Receptors were obtained from a girl aged 5 to 17 with multiple sclerosis.

The chain combines TRBV10-3 with TRBJ2-1; TRBD2 aligns across 8 bases. With V trimmed by 5 bases and J by 6 bases, 12 bases remained unmatched. This CDR3 is 16 amino acids long. Germline lookup yields CDR1 ENHRY and CDR2 SYGVKD. The CDR3 nucleotides read TGTGCCATCAGTCAGACCTCACTAGCGGACCTCAATGAGCAGTTCTTC. The encoded protein is CAISQTSLADLNEQFF.

This clonotype occurred many times. The chain uses TRBV7-2 and TRBJ2-3; tentative D call: TRBD2 (5 bases). Germline CDR1 is SGHTA and CDR2 is FQGNSA. V lost 4 bases, J lost 1 base, and 15 bases lay in between. This CDR3 contains 16 residues. CDR3 amino acids: CASSSPFAGRTDTQYF. The CDR3 DNA reads as TGTGCCAGCAGCTCCCCCTTTGCGGGTCGCACAGATACGCAGTATTTT.

This clonotype has a handful of counts. The chain uses TRBV14 and TRBJ2-2; TRBD2 matches at 9 bases. V shed 1 base, J shed 4 bases, and the junction held 4 bases outside the gene matches. This CDR3 spans 16 amino acids. The germline V gene encodes CDR1 SGHDN and CDR2 FVKESK. CDR3 nucleotide sequence: TGTGCCAGCAGCCAAGGCCCTAGCGGGGTCACCGGGGAGCTGTTTTTT. Its protein is CASSQGPSGVTGELFF.

This sequence joins TRBV9 and TRBJ2-3; 7 nucleotides line up with TRBD2. The CDR3 runs 15 residues. V dropped 0 bases and J dropped 2; count of bases not matched to a gene: 3. CDR1 SGDLS and CDR2 YYNGEE come from the germline V gene. The DNA for the CDR3 is TGTGCCAGCAGCGTAGAAGGGACTATCACAGATACGCAGTATTTT. It translates to CASSVEGTITDTQYF.

In this sample, this clonotype turned up a few times. The J gene is TRBJ1-2, the V gene TRBV20-1; D is perhaps TRBD1 (5 bases). Germline V gene data show CDR1 as DFQATT and CDR2 as SNEGSKA (reference sequence). There are 12 residues in the CDR3. V was trimmed by 4 bases and J by 4 bases, leaving 10 bases between them. In nucleotides, the CDR3 is TGCAGTGCTACCGGGACGTCCTATGGCTACACCTTC. Its protein is CSATGTSYGYTF.

This chain links TRBV20-1 with TRBJ2-7; D might be TRBD2 (6 bases). The V end lost 3 bases, the J end lost 2 bases, and 11 bases lay between the germline ends. From germline, CDR1 is DFQATT and CDR2 SNEGSKA (reference sequence). The CDR3 extends over 13 amino acids. This CDR3 is CSASEGGTYEQYF. DNA for the CDR3: TGCAGTGCTAGTGAGGGCGGGACCTACGAGCAGTACTTC.

The chain joins TRBV6-1 to TRBJ2-4; 14 bases match TRBD2. The end of the DNA aligns better with TRBJ2-7, so the J call may be wrong. Per the germline V gene, CDR1 is MNHNS and CDR2 is SASEGT. The CDR3 sequence is 19 residues long. CDR3: CASSTRQGGLAGAGTEQYF. CDR3 DNA sequence: TGTGCCAGCAGCACCCGACAGGGGGGACTAGCGGGAGCGGGTACCGAGCAGTACTTC.

There are a few counts of this clonotype. V usage is TRBV27 and J usage is TRBJ2-7, with 12 positions matching TRBD2. Looked up from germline, CDR1 is MNHEY and CDR2 is SMNVEV (reference sequence). Trimming removed 5 bases from V and 1 base from J; junction bases left unmatched: 6. The CDR3 is 16 amino acids. This chain's CDR3 is CASSIRGLAGSYEQYF. In nucleotides, the CDR3 is TGTGCCAGCAGTATCCGAGGACTAGCGGGGTCCTACGAGCAGTACTTC.

CDR3 region: CASSLVAGYGYTF. CDR3 DNA: TGTGCCAGCAGTTTAGTGGCAGGGTATGGCTACACCTTC. The chain has TRBV27 and TRBJ1-2; a possible D gene is TRBD1 (5 bases). The germline V gene has CDR1 MNHEY and CDR2 SMNVEV (reference sequence). V was shortened by 2 bases and J by 5 bases, with 9 bases between the two germline ends. CDR3 length: 13 amino acids.

The V call is TRBV20-1, the J call TRBJ2-7; D gene unclear. Germline values: CDR1 DFQATT, CDR2 SNEGSKA (reference sequence). V was clipped by 2 bases and J by 5 bases, with 10 bases between them. This CDR3 contains 12 residues. The CDR3 coding sequence is TGCAGTGCTAGAACCTTCGGCGACGAGCAGTACTTC. It specifies CSARTFGDEQYF.

The chain employs TRBV6-1 and TRBJ1-1, with 7 positions matching TRBD1. The CDR3 contains 17 residues. The J segment lost 7 bases and the V segment lost 1 base, leaving 15 bases of the junction unmatched. Germline CDR1 is MNHNS and CDR2 is SASEGT. The CDR3 sequence is CASSEVWRGRVAGEAFF. CDR3 coding DNA: TGTGCCAGCAGTGAAGTGTGGAGGGGGCGAGTCGCGGGTGAAGCTTTCTTT.

This clonotype was found a few times. V usage is TRBV4-1 and J usage is TRBJ2-1; 15 positions match TRBD2. After removal of 3 bases from V and 4 bases from J, the junction contained 4 bases not matched to a gene. The length of the CDR3 is 17 residues. CDR1 is MGHRA and CDR2 is YSYEKL in the germline V gene. The CDR3: CASSHGLAGGPYNEQFF. In nucleotides, the CDR3 is TGCGCCAGCAGCCACGGACTAGCGGGAGGGCCTTACAATGAGCAGTTCTTC.

This clonotype has only one observation. V is TRBV15 and J is TRBJ2-4, with D tentatively TRBD1 or TRBD2 (6 bases each). The end of the DNA fits TRBJ2-7 better, so the J call may be wrong. CDR1 is LNHNV and CDR2 is YYDKDF in the germline V gene (reference sequence). The CDR3 has 13 amino acids. The CDR3 sequence: CATNVGGSYEQYF. CDR3 sequence (DNA): TGTGCCACCAACGTAGGGGGGAGCTACGAGCAGTACTTC.

This chain joins TRBV30 and TRBJ1-2, with a weak D call TRBD1 (6 bases). There are 15 residues in the CDR3. The germline V gene has CDR1 GTSNPN and CDR2 SVGIG (reference sequence). V lost 2 bases and J 1 base, leaving 14 bases between the germline ends. CDR3 nucleotide sequence: TGTGCCTGGAGTAGGACAGCAAGTTTTAACTATGGCTACACCTTC. Protein product: CAWSRTASFNYGYTF.

V gene TRBV20-1 combines with J gene TRBJ1-5; TRBD1 aligns across 8 bases. The ends lost 2 bases at V and 6 bases at J; junction bases unmatched: 3. Germline-derived CDR1 and CDR2 are DFQATT and SNEGSKA (reference sequence). The length of the CDR3 is 13 residues. This CDR3 is CSARRTGTQPQHF. The DNA of the CDR3 is TGCAGTGCTAGACGGACAGGGACTCAGCCCCAGCATTTT.

The genes are TRBV11-2 and TRBJ2-3; a weak D match, TRBD2 (5 bases). V dropped 6 bases and J dropped 3 bases, with 16 bases sitting between them. CDR1 SGHAT and CDR2 FQNNGV come from the germline V gene. The CDR3 covers 15 residues. The CDR3 loop is CASSPPEVGTDTQYF. For the CDR3, the DNA is TGTGCCAGCAGTCCCCCGGAGGTAGGGACAGATACGCAGTATTTT.

The rearrangement links TRBV5-1 to TRBJ2-5; 10 nucleotides line up with TRBD2. The CDR3 spans 15 residues. V trimming: 5 bases; J trimming: 5 bases; junction bases outside the gene matches: 9. The germline V gene encodes CDR1 SGHRS and CDR2 YFSETQ. CDR3 nucleotides: TGCGCCAGCAGATCTCTAGCGGGAGTTTCGGAGACCCAGTACTTC. As protein: CASRSLAGVSETQYF.

The chain combines TRBV5-1 with TRBJ2-3; 12 nucleotides agree with TRBD1. Germline V gene data show CDR1 as SGHRS and CDR2 as YFSETQ. Unmatched junction bases numbered 8, after V lost 4 bases and J lost 5 bases. The CDR3 spans 16 residues. The DNA for the CDR3 is TGCGCCAGCAGCAGACGGGACAGGGGGCGTGGAGATACGCAGTATTTT. Its protein product is CASSRRDRGRGDTQYF.

The V gene is TRBV28, the J gene TRBJ2-1; 9 bases match TRBD1. The CDR3 length is 18 residues. V was pared by 5 bases and J by 8 bases, with 19 bases of the junction left unmatched. Germline CDR1 and CDR2: MDHEN and SYDVKM. The CDR3 loop reads CASSRLEFKTGGLDEQFF. CDR3 DNA sequence: TGTGCCAGCAGTCGGCTGGAGTTTAAGACAGGGGGTCTCGATGAGCAGTTCTTC.

This chain connects TRBV7-8 to TRBJ2-2, with 8 bases lining up with TRBD1. The V and J ends lost 4 bases and 3 bases, in that order; junction bases with no gene match: 7. Germline loops: CDR1 SGHVS, CDR2 FQNEAQ. This CDR3 is built from 16 residues. The CDR3 nucleotides read TGTGCCAGCAGCTACCCGACAGGGGACGACACCGGGGAGCTGTTTTTT. This codes for CASSYPTGDDTGELFF.

The chain combines TRBV5-1 with TRBJ2-5, with a weak D call TRBD2 (6 bases). Per the germline V gene, CDR1 is SGHRS and CDR2 is YFSETQ. CDR3 length: 15 residues. Trimming removed 0 bases at V and 5 bases at J, with 14 bases between. The CDR3 DNA is TGCGCCAGCAGCTTGGAGGCTAGGGCGGGGGAGACCCAGTACTTC. It specifies CASSLEARAGETQYF. Based on the CDR3 plus reference TRBV5-1 and TRBJ2-5, the full variable domain is KAGVTQTPRYLIKTRGQQVTLSCSPISGHRSVSWYQQTPGQGLQFLFEYFSETQRNKGNFPGRFSGRQFSNSRSEMNVSTLELGDSALYLCASSLEARAGETQYFGPGTRLLVL.

This clonotype was counted only a few times. This chain uses TRBV6-1 with TRBJ2-1; D unclear. The CDR3 is made up of 11 amino acids. V was cut by 6 bases and J by 10 bases, with 10 bases left in between. Germline CDR1 MNHNS, CDR2 SASEGT. The CDR3 region is CASSGPPEQFF. The DNA of the CDR3 is TGTGCCAGCAGCGGACCCCCGGAGCAGTTCTTC.

The CDR3 sequence: CASSQPGHYHGYTF. As DNA, the CDR3 is TGTGCCAGCAGCCAACCGGGACACTATCATGGCTACACCTTC. V gene TRBV3-1 combines with J gene TRBJ1-2, with D perhaps TRBD1 (6 bases). The CDR3 has 14 residues. CDR1 and CDR2 from the germline V gene are LGHDT and YNNKEL (reference sequence). V was pared by 2 bases and J by 6 bases, with 13 bases between.

This clonotype was seen at least ten times. The chain couples TRBV6-4 to TRBJ2-5; D is unresolved. The V end was cut by 5 bases, the J end by 1 base, with 2 bases between. CDR1 MRHNA and CDR2 SNTAGT come from the germline V gene. The CDR3 runs 11 residues. The CDR3 region is CASSTQETQYF. DNA of the CDR3: TGTGCCAGCAGTACCCAAGAGACCCAGTACTTC.

The CDR3 DNA is TGCAGCGCTGAGGTAACTGGGCAGGGCGAGCAGTTCTTC. Translation gives CSAEVTGQGEQFF. The chain joins TRBV29-1 to TRBJ2-1, with D perhaps TRBD1 (5 bases). Germline V gene sequence: CDR1 SQVTM, CDR2 ANQGSEA. This CDR3 is 13 amino acids long. With 7 bases removed from V and 10 bases from J, the gap between germline ends came to 20 bases.

The chain links TRBV28 to TRBJ1-5; D is unclear. V lost 3 bases, J lost 4 bases, and 13 bases lay in between. Germline lookup yields CDR1 MDHEN and CDR2 SYDVKM. The CDR3 is 15 amino acids. CDR3 nucleotide sequence: TGTGCCAGCAGTTTTAACGGGCCTAATAATCAGCCCCAGCATTTT. This sequence encodes CASSFNGPNNQPQHF.

DNA for the CDR3: TGTGCCAGCAGCTTAGGGGACAGGGACCTCCGCGAGCAGTTCTTC. Translating gives CASSLGDRDLREQFF. V and J are TRBV7-9 and TRBJ2-1; 9 nucleotides agree with TRBD1. CDR1 SEHNR and CDR2 FQNEAQ come from the germline V gene (reference sequence). The V and J ends lost 1 base and 10 bases, in that order; junction bases with no gene match: 8. CDR3 length: 15 residues.

The chain employs TRBV7-2 and TRBJ1-4, with D maybe TRBD1 (5 bases). CDR3 length: 15 residues. Per germline, CDR1 SGHTA and CDR2 FQGNSA. Trimming left V 3 bases short and J 5 bases short, with 13 bases between. CDR3 region: CASSFEQADNEKLFF. CDR3 coding DNA: TGTGCCAGCAGCTTTGAACAGGCTGACAATGAAAAACTGTTTTTT.